What follows are 2 T cell receptor beta chains derived from one specimen sequenced in a study of blood T cell repertoires in COVID-19. Repertoires were generated with immunoSEQ multiplex PCR, while TCRdb's copy carries only in-frame clones and drops some. The data contain 15,000 to 20,000 clones, about nine tenths of them singletons. The material sequenced was peripheral blood. Receptors originate from a human donor with active COVID-19. The donor label of this sample is uncertain.

The rearrangement joins TRBV6-6 to TRBJ2-1; 9 bases are shared with TRBD1. V lost 6 bases and J lost 9; bases outside the gene matches: 9. This CDR3 is 14 amino acids long. Germline loops: CDR1 MNHNY, CDR2 SVGAGI (reference sequence). Written as DNA, the CDR3 is TGTGCCAGCAGACCGGGACAGGGAGTAGGTGAGCAGTTCTTC. Its protein product is CASRPGQGVGEQFF.

This chain uses TRBV27 with TRBJ2-2; D is undetermined. Trimming cost V 7 bases and J 1 base, with 10 bases left between them. Germline CDR1 MNHEY, CDR2 SMNVEV (reference sequence). The CDR3 consists of 14 residues. CDR3 nucleotide sequence: TGTGCCAGCAACTCCCGTAGGAACACCGGGGAGCTGTTTTTT. Translating it yields CASNSRRNTGELFF.